This is a list of T cell receptor beta chains from one sample in a study of control samples from healthy donors and cancer patients. The method was immunoSEQ multiplex PCR; TCRdb's version includes in-frame clones alone and lacks a portion of them. The sample lists tens of thousands of clones; roughly 84% were seen once. Sequenced: blood. The receptors come from a woman in her forties or fifties in good health. Each CDR3 is given with its conserved first and last residue.

V gene | CDR3 protein
TRBV19 | CASTRGGQGNEEQYF
TRBV10-1 | CASSDRGGEKLFF
TRBV4-1 | CASSQVDLAGSSYNEQFF
TRBV19 | CASNFDRSTDTQYF
TRBV6-1 | CASSEALGGIQYF
TRBV4-2 | CASSQDGMNTEAFF
TRBV6-1 | CASSENPNYGYTF
TRBV18 | CASSPSDRSNTEAFF
TRBV7-9 | CATDRGGELLNGYTF
TRBV30 | CAWSVLRGDTEAFF
TRBV6-1 | CASSAIRTVVLYSNQPQHF
TRBV7-9 | CASSLDRDTDQPQHF
TRBV9 | CASSPRLAATYNEQFF
TRBV3-1/TRBV3-2 | CASSQDRTTRTFF
TRBV3-1/TRBV3-2 | CASSPRAGGTEDYGYTF
TRBV30 | CAWSGFGEQFF
TRBV5-4 | CASSSWGYGYTF
TRBV3-1/TRBV3-2 | CASSFSGVADTQYF
TRBV5-1 | CASSWGVTETQYF
TRBV20-1 | CSASKGQGEAFF
TRBV5-4 | CASSPDRVYGYTF
TRBV6-5 | CASSTGYYEQYF
TRBV7-9 | CASSRSYEQYF
TRBV19 | CASSTRTNSPLHF
TRBV12-3/TRBV12-4 | CASSFQGATEAFF
TRBV2 | CASSEYWGTYEQYF
TRBV3-1/TRBV3-2 | CASSQVVGLAGGRVDTQYF
TRBV29-1 | CSVEGFGGRGTEAFF
TRBV18 | CASSEQGDGYGYTF
TRBV9 | CASSETGPGEQFF
TRBV12-5 | CASGPPGTEPNYGYTF
TRBV5-1 | CASSLELAYNEQFF
TRBV19 | CASRRAITDTQYF
TRBV11-2 | CASRAIGAYEQYF
TRBV6-6 | CASSRLSTEAFF
TRBV6-2/TRBV6-3 | CASSYSSFAGGHTDTQYF
TRBV7-9 | CASSFGELFF
TRBV5-1 | CASRETVTAGELFF
TRBV7-9 | CASSPGRDNEKLFF
TRBV10-1 | CASSESRGVDTQYF
TRBV13 | CASSLGSRGALHEQYF
TRBV7-9 | CASSFGSYEQYF
TRBV7-9 | CASLLPGTGSGYTF
TRBV5-1 | CASSLASGGTEAFF
TRBV5-4 | CASSPDRSLNTEAFF
TRBV2 | CARGGRGADTQYF
TRBV6-5 | CASRVDYSAEAFF